This T cell receptor (beta chain) was sequenced during a study of T cell responses to AZD1222 COVID-19 vaccine. Study context: Second-dose groups at about 4 or about 12 weeks were pooled.

The CDR3 sequence is 10 residues long. V lost 5 bases and J 2 bases, leaving 0 bases between the germline ends. TCRdb keeps only in-frame clones here, not all; method: immunoSEQ multiplex PCR. The data hold 90,000 to 120,000 clones, with about 89% observed a single time. With regard to this clone: Its antigen is currently unknown.

Notes on the study in general: Following two doses of AZD1222, Spike-specific TCR breadth and depth rose. The study identified only five to seven AZD1222 recipients as seropositive at baseline. Among vaccine-associated CD4 TCRs, coverage spanned spike, with dominance at 160-218 and 743-854.

This TCR was sampled from an adult in good health. The rearrangement joins TRBV12-3 or TRBV12-4 to TRBJ2-5; D unresolved. The source material was peripheral blood, sampled on day 0 of AZD1222 vaccination. CDR3 in amino acids: CASSQETQYF. The CDR3 DNA follows: TGTGCCAGCAGTCAAGAGACCCAGTACTTC.